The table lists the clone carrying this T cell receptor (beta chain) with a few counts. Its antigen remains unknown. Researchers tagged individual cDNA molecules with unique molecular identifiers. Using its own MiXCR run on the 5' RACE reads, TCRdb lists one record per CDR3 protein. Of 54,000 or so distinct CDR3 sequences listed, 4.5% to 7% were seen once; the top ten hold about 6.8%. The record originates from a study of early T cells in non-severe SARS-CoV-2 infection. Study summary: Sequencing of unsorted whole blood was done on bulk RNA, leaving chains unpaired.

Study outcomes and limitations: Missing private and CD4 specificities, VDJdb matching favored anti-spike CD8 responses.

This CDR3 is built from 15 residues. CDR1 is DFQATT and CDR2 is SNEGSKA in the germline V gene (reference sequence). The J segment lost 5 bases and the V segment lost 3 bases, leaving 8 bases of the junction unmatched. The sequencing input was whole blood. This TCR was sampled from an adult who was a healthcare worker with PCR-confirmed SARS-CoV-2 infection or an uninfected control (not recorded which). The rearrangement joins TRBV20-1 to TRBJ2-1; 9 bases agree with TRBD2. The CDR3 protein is CSASFKSGGNNEQFF. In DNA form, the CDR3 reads TGCAGTGCTAGTTTTAAAAGCGGGGGGAACAATGAGCAGTTCTTC.